Following are 9 T cell receptor beta chains from one sample sequenced in a study of blood T cell repertoires in COVID-19. Assay: immunoSEQ multiplex PCR; the TCRdb copy retains only in-frame clones and omits some. In the table there are about 180,000 clones, about three quarters of which are singletons. The specimen sequenced was peripheral blood. These receptors all come from a woman older than 75 with COVID-19, enrolled during active disease.

The rearrangement joins TRBV30 to TRBJ1-1, with D perhaps TRBD1 (5 bases). V shed 0 bases and J shed 4 bases, with 12 bases lying between them. The CDR3 extends over 14 amino acids. Germline CDR1 and CDR2: GTSNPN and SVGIG (reference sequence). CDR3 sequence: CAWSVRGWGTEAFF. CDR3 DNA: TGTGCCTGGAGTGTAAGGGGTTGGGGCACTGAAGCTTTCTTT.

The chain uses TRBV7-2 and TRBJ2-7, with 8 bases matching TRBD1. There are 15 residues in the CDR3. The germline V gene encodes CDR1 SGHTA and CDR2 FQGNSA. Unmatched junction bases numbered 9, after V lost 6 bases and J lost 2 bases. DNA of the CDR3: TGTGCCAGCAGACAAAGGACAGGGAGCCCCTACGAGCAGTACTTC. Its protein product is CASRQRTGSPYEQYF.

V usage is TRBV12-3 or TRBV12-4 and J usage is TRBJ1-5; D ambiguous. V was trimmed by 7 bases and J by 0 bases, leaving 7 bases between them. The CDR3 has 13 residues. The CDR3 reads CASTRYSNQPQHF. The CDR3 bases are TGTGCCAGCACTCGGTATAGCAATCAGCCCCAGCATTTT.

The J gene is TRBJ2-5, the V gene TRBV5-4; a weak D match, TRBD1 (6 bases). The germline V gene has CDR1 SGHNT and CDR2 YYREEE (reference sequence). The CDR3 has 15 amino acids. V gave up 1 base and J gave up 4 bases, with 14 bases separating them. The CDR3 sequence: CASSLRAGAGETQYF. The CDR3 bases are TGTGCCAGCAGCTTGAGGGCAGGGGCAGGAGAGACCCAGTACTTC.

V and J are TRBV28 and TRBJ1-1; 9 nucleotides align to TRBD1. The junction had 10 bases not matched to a gene; V was cut back by 7 bases and J by 10 bases. CDR1 MDHEN and CDR2 SYDVKM come from the germline V gene. CDR3 length equals 13 residues. The CDR3 here is CASKGDREVAAFF. CDR3 sequence (DNA): TGTGCCAGCAAGGGGGACAGGGAAGTAGCAGCTTTCTTT.

The chain combines TRBV11-3 with TRBJ2-7; 10 bases align to TRBD2. V lost 0 bases, J lost 3 bases, and 5 bases stayed unmatched. CDR1 is SGHNT and CDR2 is YENEEA in the germline V gene. The CDR3 has 16 amino acids. The CDR3 sequence: CASSLDLTSGIYEQYF. CDR3 nucleotides: TGTGCCAGCAGCTTAGATCTAACTAGCGGGATCTACGAGCAGTACTTC.

The V gene is TRBV28, the J gene TRBJ1-1; a possible D gene is TRBD1 (5 bases). In germline, CDR1 is MDHEN, CDR2 SYDVKM. CDR3 length equals 15 residues. Deletions cut 5 bases from V and 3 bases from J, with 16 bases between. Here the CDR3 reads CASSPPGPGDTEAFF. For the CDR3, the DNA is TGTGCCAGCAGTCCTCCGGGTCCGGGGGACACTGAAGCTTTCTTT.

The J gene is TRBJ2-7, the V gene TRBV5-8; D might be TRBD2 (7 bases). The germline V and J ends were trimmed by 3 bases and 7 bases, with 26 bases remaining between them. The CDR3 is 17 residues long. The germline gives CDR1 SGHTS, CDR2 YDEGEE. The CDR3 sequence: CASSWSGGATQYREQYF. The CDR3 nucleotides are TGTGCCAGCAGCTGGTCGGGGGGCGCGACTCAGTATCGGGAGCAGTACTTC. The full variable domain, completed using reference TRBV5-8 and TRBJ2-7, is EAGVTQSPTHLIKTRGQQATLRCSPISGHTSVYWYQQALGLGLQFLLWYDEGEERNRGNFPPRFSGRQFPNYSSELNVNALELEDSALYLCASSWSGGATQYREQYFGPGTRLTVT.

V is TRBV11-2 and J is TRBJ1-2, with 8 positions matching TRBD1. The CDR3 is made up of 13 amino acids. Germline values: CDR1 SGHAT, CDR2 FQNNGV. V gave up 5 bases and J gave up 5 bases; unmatched junction bases: 4. CDR3 protein: CASSLDRGYGYTF. The CDR3 DNA reads TGTGCCAGCAGCCTTGACAGGGGTTATGGCTACACCTTC.